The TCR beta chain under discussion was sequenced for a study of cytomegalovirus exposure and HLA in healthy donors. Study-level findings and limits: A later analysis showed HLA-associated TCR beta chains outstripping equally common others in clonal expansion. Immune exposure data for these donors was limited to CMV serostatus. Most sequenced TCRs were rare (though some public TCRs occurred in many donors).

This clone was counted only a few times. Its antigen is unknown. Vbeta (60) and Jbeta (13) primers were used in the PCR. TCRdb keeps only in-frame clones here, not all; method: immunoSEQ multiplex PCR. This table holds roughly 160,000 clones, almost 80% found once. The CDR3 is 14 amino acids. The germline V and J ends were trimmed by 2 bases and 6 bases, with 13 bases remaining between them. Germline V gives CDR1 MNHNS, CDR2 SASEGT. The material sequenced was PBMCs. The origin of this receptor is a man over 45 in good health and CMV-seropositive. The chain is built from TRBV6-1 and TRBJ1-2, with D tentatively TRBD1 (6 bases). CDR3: CASSESGAFHGYTF. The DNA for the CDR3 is TGTGCCAGCAGTGAATCAGGGGCTTTCCATGGCTACACCTTC.